This T cell receptor (beta chain) was recorded in a study of blood T cell repertoires in COVID-19. For the study at large: There were acute and convalescent COVID-19 samples, and they came from the United States, Italy and Spain.

Germline lookup yields CDR1 SGHDT and CDR2 YYEEEE. This CDR3 spans 14 amino acids. Trimming removed 2 bases at V and 2 bases at J, with 11 bases between. Sequencing used immunoSEQ multiplex PCR; TCRdb keeps in-frame clones, though not all of them. The sample records fewer than 500,000 clones, 70% to 90% being singletons. In assigning cohorts, the study relied on participant-reported clinical history. Sequenced sample: PBMCs or T cells enriched from blood (not recorded which). This sequence joins TRBV5-6 and TRBJ2-7; D might be TRBD2 (6 bases). The TCR originated in a man aged 25 to 40 who had recovered from COVID-19. In DNA, the CDR3 is TGTGCCAGCAGCTTACGGGGGAATACCTACGAGCAGTACTTC. Amino acid sequence: CASSLRGNTYEQYF.